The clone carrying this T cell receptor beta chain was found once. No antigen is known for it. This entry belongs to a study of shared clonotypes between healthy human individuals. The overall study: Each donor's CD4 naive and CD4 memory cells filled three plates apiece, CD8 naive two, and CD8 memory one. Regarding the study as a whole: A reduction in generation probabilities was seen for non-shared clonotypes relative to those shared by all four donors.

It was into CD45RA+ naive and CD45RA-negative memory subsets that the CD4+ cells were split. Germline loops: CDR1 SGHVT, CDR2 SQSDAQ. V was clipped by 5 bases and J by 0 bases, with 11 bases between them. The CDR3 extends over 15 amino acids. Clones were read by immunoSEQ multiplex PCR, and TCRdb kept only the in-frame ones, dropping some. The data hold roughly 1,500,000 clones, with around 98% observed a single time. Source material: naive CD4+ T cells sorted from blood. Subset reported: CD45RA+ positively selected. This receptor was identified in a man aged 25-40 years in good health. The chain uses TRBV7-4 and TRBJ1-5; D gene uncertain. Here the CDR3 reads CASSPPLDSNQPQHF. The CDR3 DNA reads TGTGCCAGCAGCCCCCCTTTAGATAGCAATCAGCCCCAGCATTTT.